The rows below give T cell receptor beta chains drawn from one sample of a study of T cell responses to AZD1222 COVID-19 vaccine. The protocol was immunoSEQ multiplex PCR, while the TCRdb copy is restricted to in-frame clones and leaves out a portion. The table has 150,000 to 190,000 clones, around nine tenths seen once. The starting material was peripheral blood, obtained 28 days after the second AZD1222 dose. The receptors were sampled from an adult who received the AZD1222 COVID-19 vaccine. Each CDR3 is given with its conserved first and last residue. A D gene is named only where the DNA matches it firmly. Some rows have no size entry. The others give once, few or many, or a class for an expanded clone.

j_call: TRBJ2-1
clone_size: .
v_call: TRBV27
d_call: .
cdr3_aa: CASSLGLVGNEQFF
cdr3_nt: TGTGCCAGCAGTTTAGGTCTAGTCGGCAATGAGCAGTTCTTC

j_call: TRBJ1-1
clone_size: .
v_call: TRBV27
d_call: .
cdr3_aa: CASSLGGRPVEAFF
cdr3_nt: TGTGCCAGCAGTTTAGGTGGACGACCAGTTGAAGCTTTCTTT

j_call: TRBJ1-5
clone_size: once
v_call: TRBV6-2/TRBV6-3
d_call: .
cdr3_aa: CASSWGGAMQPQHF
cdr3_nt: TGTGCCAGCAGTTGGGGAGGGGCAATGCAGCCCCAGCATTTT

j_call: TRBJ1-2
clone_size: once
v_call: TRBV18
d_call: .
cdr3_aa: CASSPSAGDGYTF
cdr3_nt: TGTGCCAGCTCACCATCGGCAGGAGATGGCTACACCTTC

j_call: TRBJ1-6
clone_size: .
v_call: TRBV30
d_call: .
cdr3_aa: CAWSVGHHNSPLHF
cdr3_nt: TGTGCCTGGAGTGTGGGACACCATAATTCACCCCTCCACTTT

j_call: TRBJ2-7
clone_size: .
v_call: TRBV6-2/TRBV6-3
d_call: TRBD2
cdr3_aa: CASSETSGILYEQYF
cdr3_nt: TGTGCCAGCAGTGAGACTAGCGGGATTCTCTACGAGCAGTACTTC

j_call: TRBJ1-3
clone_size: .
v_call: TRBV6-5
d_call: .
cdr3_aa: CASRRDGGAGNTIYF
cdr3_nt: TGTGCCAGCAGGAGGGATGGGGGCGCTGGAAACACCATATATTTT

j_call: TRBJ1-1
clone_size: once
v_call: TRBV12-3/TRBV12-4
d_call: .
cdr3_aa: CASSLSPGLEAFF
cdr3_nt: TGTGCCAGCAGTTTATCCCCAGGGCTTGAAGCTTTCTTT

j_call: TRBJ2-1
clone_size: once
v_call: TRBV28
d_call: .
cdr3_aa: CASRSVNGGRGGEQFF
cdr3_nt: TGTGCCAGCAGATCGGTTAACGGAGGTCGGGGAGGTGAGCAGTTCTTC

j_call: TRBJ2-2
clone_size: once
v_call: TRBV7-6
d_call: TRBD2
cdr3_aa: CASSLRGTNTGELFF
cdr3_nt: TGTGCCAGCAGCTTGCGGGGGACGAACACCGGGGAGCTGTTTTTT

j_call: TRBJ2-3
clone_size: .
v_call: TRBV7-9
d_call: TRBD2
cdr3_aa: CASSFGTSGRDTQYF
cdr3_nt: TGTGCCAGCAGCTTCGGGACTAGCGGCAGGGATACGCAGTATTTT

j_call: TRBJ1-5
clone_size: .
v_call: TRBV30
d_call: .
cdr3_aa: CAWNRAANQPQHF
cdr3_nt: TGTGCCTGGAATAGGGCAGCGAATCAGCCCCAGCATTTT

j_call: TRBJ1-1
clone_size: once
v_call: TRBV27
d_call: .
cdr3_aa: CASRGRKAFF
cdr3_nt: TGTGCCAGCAGAGGCCGAAAAGCTTTCTTT

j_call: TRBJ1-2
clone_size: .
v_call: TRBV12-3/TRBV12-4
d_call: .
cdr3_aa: CASSSTLDYGYTF
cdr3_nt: TGTGCCAGCAGTTCAACGTTGGACTATGGCTACACCTTC

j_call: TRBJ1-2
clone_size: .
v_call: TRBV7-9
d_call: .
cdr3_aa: CASSLASGAQISF
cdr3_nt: TGTGCCAGCAGCTTAGCATCCGGGGCACAGATTTCTTTC

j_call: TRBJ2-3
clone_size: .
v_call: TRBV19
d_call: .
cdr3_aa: CASRTTAASTDTQYF
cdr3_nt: TGTGCCAGTAGAACGACAGCCGCTAGCACAGATACGCAGTATTTT

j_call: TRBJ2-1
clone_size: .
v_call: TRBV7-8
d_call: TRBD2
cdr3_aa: CASSSSSGGAHDEQFF
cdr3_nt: TGTGCCAGCAGCTCCTCTAGCGGGGGGGCACATGATGAGCAGTTCTTC

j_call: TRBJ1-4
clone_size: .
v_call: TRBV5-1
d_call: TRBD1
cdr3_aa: CASSEGQAGEKLFF
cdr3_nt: TGCGCCAGCAGCGAGGGACAGGCGGGCGAAAAACTGTTTTTT

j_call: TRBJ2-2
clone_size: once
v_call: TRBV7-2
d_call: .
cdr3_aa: CASRPPGANTGELFF
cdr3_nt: TGTGCCAGCAGGCCACCGGGAGCGAACACCGGGGAGCTGTTTTTT

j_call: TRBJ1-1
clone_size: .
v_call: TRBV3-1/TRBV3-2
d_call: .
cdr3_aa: CASSQDWGDTEAFF
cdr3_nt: TGTGCCAGCAGCCAAGATTGGGGGGACACTGAAGCTTTCTTT

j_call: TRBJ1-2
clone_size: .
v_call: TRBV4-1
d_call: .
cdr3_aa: CASSQDSLYGYTF
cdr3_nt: TGCGCCAGCAGCCAAGATTCTCTCTATGGCTACACCTTC

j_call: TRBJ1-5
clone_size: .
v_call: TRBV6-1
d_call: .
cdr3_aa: CASSEGGREGQPQHF
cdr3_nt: TGTGCCAGCAGTGAAGGGGGCAGGGAGGGTCAGCCCCAGCATTTT

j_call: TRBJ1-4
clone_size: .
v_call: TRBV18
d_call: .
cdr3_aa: CASSLLGGATNEKLFF
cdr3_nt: TGTGCCAGCTCCCTCCTGGGGGGCGCAACTAATGAAAAACTGTTTTTT

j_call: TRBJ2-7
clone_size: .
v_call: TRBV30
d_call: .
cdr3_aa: CAWSVKANHEQYF
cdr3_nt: TGTGCCTGGAGTGTAAAGGCGAATCACGAGCAGTACTTC

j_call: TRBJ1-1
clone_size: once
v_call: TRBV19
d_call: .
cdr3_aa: CASSIGQGRWNTEAFF
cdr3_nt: TGTGCCAGTAGTATAGGGCAGGGGCGGTGGAACACTGAAGCTTTCTTT

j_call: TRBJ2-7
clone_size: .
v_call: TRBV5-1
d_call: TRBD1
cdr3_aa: CASSPRQGSGYEQYF
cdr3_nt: TGCGCCAGCAGCCCGAGACAGGGGTCAGGCTACGAGCAGTACTTC

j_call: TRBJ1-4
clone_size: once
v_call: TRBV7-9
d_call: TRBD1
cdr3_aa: CASSNRDRLEKLFF
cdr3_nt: TGTGCCAGCAGCAACCGGGACAGATTGGAAAAACTGTTTTTT

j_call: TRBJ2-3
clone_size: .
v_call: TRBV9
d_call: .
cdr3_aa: CASSVEDLLGTQYF
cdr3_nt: TGTGCCAGCAGCGTAGAGGACTTATTGGGTACGCAGTATTTT

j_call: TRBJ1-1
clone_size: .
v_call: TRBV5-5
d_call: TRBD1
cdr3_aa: CASSLQGDTEAFF
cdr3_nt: TGTGCCAGCAGCTTGCAGGGGGACACTGAAGCTTTCTTT

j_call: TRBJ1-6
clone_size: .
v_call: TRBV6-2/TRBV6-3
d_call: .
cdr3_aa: CASSYGYREFAPENYNSPLHF
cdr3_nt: TGTGCCAGCAGTTATGGGTACAGGGAGTTCGCCCCTGAGAACTATAATTCACCCCTCCACTTT

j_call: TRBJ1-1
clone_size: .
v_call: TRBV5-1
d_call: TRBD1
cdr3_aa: CASSFQGAATEAFF
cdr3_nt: TGCGCCAGCAGCTTCCAGGGGGCGGCCACTGAAGCTTTCTTT

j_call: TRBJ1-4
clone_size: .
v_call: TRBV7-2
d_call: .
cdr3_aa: CASSDQGRGEKLFF
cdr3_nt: TGTGCCAGCAGCGACCAGGGGAGAGGGGAAAAACTGTTTTTT

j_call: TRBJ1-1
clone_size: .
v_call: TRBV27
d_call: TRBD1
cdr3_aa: CASSFRGTTDRMNTEAFF
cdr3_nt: TGTGCCAGCAGTTTTCGAGGCACCACGGACAGGATGAACACTGAAGCTTTCTTT

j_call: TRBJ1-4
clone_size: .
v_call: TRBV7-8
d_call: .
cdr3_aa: CASSNRDGGKLFF
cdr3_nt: TGTGCCAGCAGCAACAGGGATGGTGGAAAACTGTTTTTT

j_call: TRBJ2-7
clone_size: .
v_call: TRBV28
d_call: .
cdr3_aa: CASSPQDLSPGEQYF
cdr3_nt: TGTGCCAGCAGTCCGCAGGACTTATCTCCGGGCGAGCAGTACTTC

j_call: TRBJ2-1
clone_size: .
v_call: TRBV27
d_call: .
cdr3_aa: CASGLLRKQFF
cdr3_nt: TGTGCCAGCGGGCTTCTTCGTAAGCAGTTCTTC

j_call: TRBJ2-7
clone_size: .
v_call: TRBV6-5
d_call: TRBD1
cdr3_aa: CASSPTGTYEQYF
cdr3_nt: TGTGCCAGCAGTCCGACAGGGACCTACGAGCAGTACTTC

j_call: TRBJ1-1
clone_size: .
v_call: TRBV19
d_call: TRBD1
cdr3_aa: CASRAGQMNTEAFF
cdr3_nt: TGTGCCAGTAGGGCGGGACAGATGAACACTGAAGCTTTCTTT

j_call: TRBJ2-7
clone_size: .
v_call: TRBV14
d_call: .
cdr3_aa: CASSQGIRDSYEQYF
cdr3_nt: TGTGCCAGCAGCCAAGGTATTAGGGATTCCTACGAGCAGTACTTC

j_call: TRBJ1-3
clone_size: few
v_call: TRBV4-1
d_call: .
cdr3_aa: CASSQVVGQTGNTIYF
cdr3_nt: TGCGCCAGCAGCCAAGTGGTAGGACAGACTGGAAACACCATATATTTT

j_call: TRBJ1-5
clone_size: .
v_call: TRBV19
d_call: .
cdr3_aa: CASSRQDQPQHF
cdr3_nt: TGTGCCAGTAGTAGACAGGATCAGCCCCAGCATTTT

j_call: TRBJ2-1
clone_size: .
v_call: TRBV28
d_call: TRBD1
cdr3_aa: CASSFPDRIGYNEQFF
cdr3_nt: TGTGCCAGCAGTTTTCCGGACAGGATAGGCTACAATGAGCAGTTCTTC

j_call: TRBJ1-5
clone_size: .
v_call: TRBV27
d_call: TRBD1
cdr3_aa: CASSSSGTGKPQHF
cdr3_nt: TGTGCCAGCAGTTCTTCCGGGACAGGGAAGCCCCAGCATTTT

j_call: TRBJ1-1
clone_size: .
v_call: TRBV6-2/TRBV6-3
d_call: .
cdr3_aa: CASSYSQNTEAFF
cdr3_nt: TGTGCCAGCAGTTACTCTCAGAACACTGAAGCTTTCTTT

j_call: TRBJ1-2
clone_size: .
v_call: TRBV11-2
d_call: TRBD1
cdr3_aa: CASRPRPGQGSGYTF
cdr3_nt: TGTGCCAGCAGACCACGACCGGGACAGGGAAGTGGCTACACCTTC

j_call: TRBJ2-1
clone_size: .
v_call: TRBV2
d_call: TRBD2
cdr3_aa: CASSLSSLGRDEQFF
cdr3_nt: TGTGCCAGCAGTTTGAGCTCCCTCGGGAGGGATGAGCAGTTCTTC

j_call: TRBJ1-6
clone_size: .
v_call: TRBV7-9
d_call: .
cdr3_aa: CASSHGPYNSPLHF
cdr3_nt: TGTGCCAGCAGCCACGGACCCTATAATTCACCCCTCCACTTT

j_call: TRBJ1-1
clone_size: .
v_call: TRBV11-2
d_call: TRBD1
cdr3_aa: CASSLTGVGTEAFF
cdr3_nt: TGTGCCAGCAGCTTAACAGGGGTGGGCACTGAAGCTTTCTTT

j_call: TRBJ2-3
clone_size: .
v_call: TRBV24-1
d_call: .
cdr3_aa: CATLDGASTDTQYF
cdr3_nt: TGTGCCACCTTAGACGGAGCTAGCACAGATACGCAGTATTTT

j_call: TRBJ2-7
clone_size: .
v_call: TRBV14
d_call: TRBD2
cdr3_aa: CASSQSGRGLSSYEQYF
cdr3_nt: TGTGCCAGCAGCCAATCCGGGAGGGGACTAAGCTCCTACGAGCAGTACTTC